The 3 T cell receptor beta chains below come from one sample, sequenced in a study of OX40 agonist ivuxolimab in advanced cancers. Clones were read by immunoSEQ multiplex PCR, and TCRdb kept only the in-frame ones, dropping some. This table holds around 80,000 clones, approximately 86% found once. The sample here was CD4+ or CD8+ T cells sorted from blood, taken in a trial of the OX40 agonist ivuxolimab. The receptors were gathered from an adult with an advanced solid tumor such as melanoma, head and neck, liver or kidney cancer.

The V call is TRBV7-2, the J call TRBJ1-5, with 9 bases identical to TRBD1. CDR1 and CDR2 (germline): SGHTA, FQGNSA. V dropped 6 bases and J dropped 4; count of bases not matched to a gene: 4. The CDR3 contains 14 residues. In DNA form, the CDR3 reads TGTGCCAGCAGATTGGACAGGGGAAATCAGCCCCAGCATTTT. It codes for CASRLDRGNQPQHF.

This chain joins TRBV27 and TRBJ1-5; a weak D match, TRBD1 (5 bases). Germline V gives CDR1 MNHEY, CDR2 SMNVEV (reference sequence). The CDR3 has 14 amino acids. Trimming took 6 bases from V and 0 from J, leaving 9 bases between them. For the CDR3, the DNA is TGTGCCAGCAGAGGCCAGGGTAGCAATCAGCCCCAGCATTTT. Translating it yields CASRGQGSNQPQHF.

The rearrangement joins TRBV7-3 to TRBJ2-5; the D is unclear. The ends were cut back, 3 bases at V and 5 bases at J, with 10 bases in the middle. CDR1 is SGHTA and CDR2 is FQGTGA in the germline V gene. The CDR3 has 13 amino acids. For the CDR3, the DNA is TGTGCCAGCAGCTTCGGAGCGAGGGAGACCCAGTACTTC. Protein: CASSFGARETQYF.